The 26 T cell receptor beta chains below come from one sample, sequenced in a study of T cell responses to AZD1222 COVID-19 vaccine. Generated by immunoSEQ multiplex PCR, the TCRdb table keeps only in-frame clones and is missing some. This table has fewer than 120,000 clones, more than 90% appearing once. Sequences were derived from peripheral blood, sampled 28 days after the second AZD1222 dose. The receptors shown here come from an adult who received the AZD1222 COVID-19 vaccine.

DNA for the CDR3: TGTGCCAGCAGCTTAGGACAGCCGGGGACGAATGAGCAGTTCTTC. Its protein is CASSLGQPGTNEQFF. The chain joins TRBV7-2 to TRBJ2-1; TRBD1 or TRBD2 may be the D gene (5 bases each). The V end lost 1 base, the J end lost 7 bases, and 14 bases lay between the germline ends. Germline CDR1 SGHTA, CDR2 FQGNSA. The CDR3 has 15 residues.

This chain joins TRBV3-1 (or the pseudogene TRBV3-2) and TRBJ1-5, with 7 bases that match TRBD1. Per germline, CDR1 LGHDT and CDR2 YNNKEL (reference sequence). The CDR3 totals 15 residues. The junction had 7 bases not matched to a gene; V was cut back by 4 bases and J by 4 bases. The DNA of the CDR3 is TGTGCCAGCAGCCTAGACAGGGAGGTGAATCAGCCCCAGCATTTT. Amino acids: CASSLDREVNQPQHF.

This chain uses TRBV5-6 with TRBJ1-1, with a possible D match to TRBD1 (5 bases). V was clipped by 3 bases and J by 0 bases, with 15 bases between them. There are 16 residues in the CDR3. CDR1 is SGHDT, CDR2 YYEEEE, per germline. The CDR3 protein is CASSSWGSPMNTEAFF. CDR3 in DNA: TGTGCCAGCAGCTCCTGGGGCAGCCCCATGAACACTGAAGCTTTCTTT.

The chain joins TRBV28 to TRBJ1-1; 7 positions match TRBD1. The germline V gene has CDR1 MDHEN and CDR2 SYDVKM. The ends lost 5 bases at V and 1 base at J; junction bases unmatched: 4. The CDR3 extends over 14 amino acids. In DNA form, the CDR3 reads TGTGCCAGCAGTCCAGGGGGAGGGAACACTGAAGCTTTCTTT. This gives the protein CASSPGGGNTEAFF.

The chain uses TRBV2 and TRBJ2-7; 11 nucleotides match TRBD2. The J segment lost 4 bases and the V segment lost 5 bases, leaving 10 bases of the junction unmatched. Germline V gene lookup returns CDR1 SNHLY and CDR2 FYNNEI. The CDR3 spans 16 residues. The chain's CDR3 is CASSRASGGSGYEQYF. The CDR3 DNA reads TGTGCCAGCAGTCGGGCTAGCGGGGGGAGTGGTTACGAGCAGTACTTC.

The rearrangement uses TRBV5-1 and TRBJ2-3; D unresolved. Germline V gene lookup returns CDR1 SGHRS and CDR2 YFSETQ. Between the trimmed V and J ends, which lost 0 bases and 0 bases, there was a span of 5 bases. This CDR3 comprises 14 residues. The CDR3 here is CASSLARSTDTQYF. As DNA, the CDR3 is TGCGCCAGCAGCTTGGCCAGAAGCACAGATACGCAGTATTTT.

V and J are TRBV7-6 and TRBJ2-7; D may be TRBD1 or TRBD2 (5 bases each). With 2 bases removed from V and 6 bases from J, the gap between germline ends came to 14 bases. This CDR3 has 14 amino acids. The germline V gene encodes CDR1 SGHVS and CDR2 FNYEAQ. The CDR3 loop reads CASSLRGPQGEQYF. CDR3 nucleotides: TGTGCCAGCAGCTTAAGAGGGCCCCAGGGCGAGCAGTACTTC.

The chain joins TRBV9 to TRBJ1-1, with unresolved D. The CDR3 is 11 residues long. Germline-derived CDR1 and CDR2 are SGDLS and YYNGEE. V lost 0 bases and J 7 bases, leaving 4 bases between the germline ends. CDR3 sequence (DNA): TGTGCCAGCAGCGTAGGTAGTGAAGCTTTCTTT. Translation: CASSVGSEAFF. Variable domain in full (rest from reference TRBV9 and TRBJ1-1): DSGVTQTPKHLITATGQRVTLRCSPRSGDLSVYWYQQSLDQGLQFLIQYYNGEERAKGNILERFSAQQFPDLHSELNLSSLELGDSALYFCASSVGSEAFFGQGTRLTVV.

CDR3: CASSLAGNSYNEQFF. Written as DNA, the CDR3 is TGTGCCAGCAGCTTAGCAGGGAATTCCTACAATGAGCAGTTCTTC. The V and J genes are TRBV7-9 and TRBJ2-1; D gene uncertain. With 0 bases removed from V and 1 base from J, the gap between germline ends came to 7 bases. This CDR3 comprises 15 residues. The germline V gene has CDR1 SEHNR and CDR2 FQNEAQ (reference sequence).

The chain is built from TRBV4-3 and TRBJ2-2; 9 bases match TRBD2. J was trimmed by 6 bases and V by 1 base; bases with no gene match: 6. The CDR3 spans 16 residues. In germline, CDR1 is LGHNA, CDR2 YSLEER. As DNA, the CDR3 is TGCGCCAGCAGCCAAGGTGGCGGGGGGGCGCCCGGGGAGCTGTTTTTT. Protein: CASSQGGGGAPGELFF.

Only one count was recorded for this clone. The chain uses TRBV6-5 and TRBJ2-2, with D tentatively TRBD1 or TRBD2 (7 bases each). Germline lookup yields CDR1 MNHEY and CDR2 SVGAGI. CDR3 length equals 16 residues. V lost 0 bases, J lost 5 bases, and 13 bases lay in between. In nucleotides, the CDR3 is TGTGCCAGCAGTTACTCGAACCAGGGGGGGACCGGGGAGCTGTTTTTT. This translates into CASSYSNQGGTGELFF.

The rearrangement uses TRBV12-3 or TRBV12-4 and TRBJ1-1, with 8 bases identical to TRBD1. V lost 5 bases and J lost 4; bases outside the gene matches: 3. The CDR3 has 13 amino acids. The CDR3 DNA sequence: TGTGCCAGCAGTAGTGACAGGGGCACTGAAGCTTTCTTT. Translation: CASSSDRGTEAFF.

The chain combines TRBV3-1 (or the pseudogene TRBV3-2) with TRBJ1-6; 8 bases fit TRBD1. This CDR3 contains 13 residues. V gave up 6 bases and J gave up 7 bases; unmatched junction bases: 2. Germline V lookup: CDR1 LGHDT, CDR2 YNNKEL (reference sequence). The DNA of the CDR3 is TGTGCCAGCAGGAGGACAGGGAATTCACCCCTCCACTTT. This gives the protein CASRRTGNSPLHF.

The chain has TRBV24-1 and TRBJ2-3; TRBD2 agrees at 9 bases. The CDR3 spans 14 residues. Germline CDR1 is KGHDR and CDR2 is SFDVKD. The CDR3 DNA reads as TGTGCATGCAGCGGGGGGCTCAGCACAGATACGCAGTATTTT. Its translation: CACSGGLSTDTQYF.

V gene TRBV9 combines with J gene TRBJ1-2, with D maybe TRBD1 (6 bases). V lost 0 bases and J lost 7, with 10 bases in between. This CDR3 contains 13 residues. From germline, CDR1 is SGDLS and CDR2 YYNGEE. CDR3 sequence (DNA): TGTGCCAGCAGCGTAGGGGGGGCGTCTGGCTACACCTTC. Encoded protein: CASSVGGASGYTF.

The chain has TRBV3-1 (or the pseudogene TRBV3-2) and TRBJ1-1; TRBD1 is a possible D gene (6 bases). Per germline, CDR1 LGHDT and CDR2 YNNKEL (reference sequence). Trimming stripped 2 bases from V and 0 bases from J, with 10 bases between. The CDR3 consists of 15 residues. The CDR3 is CASSQRDRLNTEAFF. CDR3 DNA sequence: TGTGCCAGCAGCCAAAGAGACAGGCTGAACACTGAAGCTTTCTTT.

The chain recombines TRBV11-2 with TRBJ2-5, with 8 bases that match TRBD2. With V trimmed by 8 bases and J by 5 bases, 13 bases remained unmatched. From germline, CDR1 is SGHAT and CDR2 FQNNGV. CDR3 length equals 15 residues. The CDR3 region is CASSELAGSGETQYF. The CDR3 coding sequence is TGTGCCAGCTCGGAATTAGCGGGGTCGGGGGAGACCCAGTACTTC. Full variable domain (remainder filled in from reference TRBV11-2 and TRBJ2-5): EAGVAQSPRYKIIEKRQSVAFWCNPISGHATLYWYQQILGQGPKLLIQFQNNGVVDDSQLPKDRFSAERLKGVDSTLKIQPAKLEDSAVYLCASSELAGSGETQYFGPGTRLLVL.

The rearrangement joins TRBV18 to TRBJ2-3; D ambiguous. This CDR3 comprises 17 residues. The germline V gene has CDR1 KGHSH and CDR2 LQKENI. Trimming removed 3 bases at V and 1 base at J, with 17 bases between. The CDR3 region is CASSPQLGHQGTDTQYF. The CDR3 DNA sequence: TGTGCCAGCTCACCCCAACTTGGCCATCAGGGCACAGATACGCAGTATTTT.

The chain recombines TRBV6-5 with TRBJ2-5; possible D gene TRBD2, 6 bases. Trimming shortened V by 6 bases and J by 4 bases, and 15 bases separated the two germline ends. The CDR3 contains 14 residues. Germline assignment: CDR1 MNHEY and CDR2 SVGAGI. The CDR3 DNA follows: TGTGCCAGCAGCCAAGGGCGGGACGGAGAGACCCAGTACTTC. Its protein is CASSQGRDGETQYF.

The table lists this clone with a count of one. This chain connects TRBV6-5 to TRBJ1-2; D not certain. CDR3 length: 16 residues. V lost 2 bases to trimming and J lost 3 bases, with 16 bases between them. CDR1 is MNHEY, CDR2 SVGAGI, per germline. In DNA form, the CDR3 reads TGTGCCAGCAGTTACGAGGATCCGGTAAATCACTATGGCTACACCTTC. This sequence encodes CASSYEDPVNHYGYTF.

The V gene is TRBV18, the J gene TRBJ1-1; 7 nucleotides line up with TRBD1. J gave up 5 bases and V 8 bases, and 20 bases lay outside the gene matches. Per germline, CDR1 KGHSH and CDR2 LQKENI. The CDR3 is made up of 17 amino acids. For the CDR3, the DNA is TGTGCCAGCGAGGACAGGTTCGCGGGGGCGGACGGAACTGAAGCTTTCTTT. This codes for CASEDRFAGADGTEAFF.

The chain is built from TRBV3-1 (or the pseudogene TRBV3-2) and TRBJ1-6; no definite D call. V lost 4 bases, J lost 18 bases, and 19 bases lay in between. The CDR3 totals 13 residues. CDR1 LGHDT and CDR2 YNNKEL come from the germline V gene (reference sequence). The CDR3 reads CASSPGTTDGPHF. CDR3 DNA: TGTGCCAGCAGCCCCGGAACCACGGACGGGCCCCACTTT.

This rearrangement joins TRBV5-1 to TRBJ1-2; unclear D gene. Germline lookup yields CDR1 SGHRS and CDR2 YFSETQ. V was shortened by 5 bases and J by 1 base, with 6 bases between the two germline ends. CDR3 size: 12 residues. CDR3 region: CASRRDNYGYTF. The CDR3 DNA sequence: TGCGCCAGCAGGCGGGATAACTATGGCTACACCTTC.

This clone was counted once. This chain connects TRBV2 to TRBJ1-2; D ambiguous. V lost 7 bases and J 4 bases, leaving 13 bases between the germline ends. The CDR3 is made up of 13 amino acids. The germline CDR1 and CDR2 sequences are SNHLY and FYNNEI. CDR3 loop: CASILTASYGYTF. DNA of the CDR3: TGTGCCAGCATTCTGACGGCTTCCTATGGCTACACCTTC.

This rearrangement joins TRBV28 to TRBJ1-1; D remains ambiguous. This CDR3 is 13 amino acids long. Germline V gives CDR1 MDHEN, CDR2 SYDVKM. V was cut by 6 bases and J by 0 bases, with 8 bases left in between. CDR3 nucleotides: TGTGCCAGCAGGACGGGCCTGAACACTGAAGCTTTCTTT. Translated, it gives CASRTGLNTEAFF.

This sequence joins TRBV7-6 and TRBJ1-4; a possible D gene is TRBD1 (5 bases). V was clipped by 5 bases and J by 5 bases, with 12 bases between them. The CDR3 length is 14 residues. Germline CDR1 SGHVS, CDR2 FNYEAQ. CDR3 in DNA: TGTGCCAGCAGCGGCCGGGACGGGAATGAAAAACTGTTTTTT. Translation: CASSGRDGNEKLFF.